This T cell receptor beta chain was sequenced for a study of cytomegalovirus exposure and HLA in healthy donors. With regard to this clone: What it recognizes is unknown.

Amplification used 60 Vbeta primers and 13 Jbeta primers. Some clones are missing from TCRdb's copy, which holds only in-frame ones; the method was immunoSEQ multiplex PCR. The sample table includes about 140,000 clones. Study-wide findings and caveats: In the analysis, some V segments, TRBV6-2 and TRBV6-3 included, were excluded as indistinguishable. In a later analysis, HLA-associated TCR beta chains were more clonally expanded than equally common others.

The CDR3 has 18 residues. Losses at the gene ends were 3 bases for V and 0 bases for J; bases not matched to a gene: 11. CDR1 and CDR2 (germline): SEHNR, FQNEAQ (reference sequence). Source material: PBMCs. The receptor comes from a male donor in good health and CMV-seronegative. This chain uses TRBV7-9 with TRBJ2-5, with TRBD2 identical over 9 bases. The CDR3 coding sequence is TGTGCCAGCAGCTTCCACCTGGGGCTAGCGGGGTACCAAGAGACCCAGTACTTC. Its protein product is CASSFHLGLAGYQETQYF.